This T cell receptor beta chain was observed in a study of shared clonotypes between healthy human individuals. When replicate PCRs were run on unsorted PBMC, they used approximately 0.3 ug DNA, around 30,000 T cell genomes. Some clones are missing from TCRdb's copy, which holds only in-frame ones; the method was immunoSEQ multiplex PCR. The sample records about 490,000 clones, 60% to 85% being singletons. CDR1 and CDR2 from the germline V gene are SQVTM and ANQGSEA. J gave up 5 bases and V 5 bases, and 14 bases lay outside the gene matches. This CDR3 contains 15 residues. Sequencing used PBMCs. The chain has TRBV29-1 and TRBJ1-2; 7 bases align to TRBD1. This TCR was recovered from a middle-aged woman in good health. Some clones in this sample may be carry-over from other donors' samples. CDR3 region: CSVRRKLDREYGYTF. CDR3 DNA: TGCAGCGTTCGAAGAAAGCTAGACAGGGAATATGGCTACACCTTC.